This T cell receptor (beta chain) was found in a study of T cell responses to AZD1222 COVID-19 vaccine. CDR3 length equals 14 residues. The V and J ends lost 3 bases and 5 bases, in that order; junction bases with no gene match: 7. Germline lookup yields CDR1 KGHSH and CDR2 LQKENI. Method: immunoSEQ multiplex PCR; TCRdb's copy keeps in-frame clones and lacks some. The sample carries some 100,000 clones, 75% to 90% recorded once. This clonotype was sampled from an adult in good health. The sequencing here drew on peripheral blood, taken on day 0 of AZD1222 vaccination. V gene TRBV18 combines with J gene TRBJ2-7; TRBD1 matches 7 bases. The CDR3 region is CASSPRRGGDEQYF. The CDR3 DNA reads TGTGCCAGCTCACCCAGACGAGGGGGCGACGAGCAGTACTTC.